This T cell receptor (beta chain) originates from a study of T-cell memory formation after mild COVID-19. This clonotype showed up just a few times. MiXCR, run by TCRdb on the 5' RACE reads, gives a single entry per CDR3 protein. Of roughly 310,000 distinct CDR3 sequences listed, roughly 15% are singletons. The source material was PBMCs or a T cell subset sorted from them (not recorded which). The clonotype was recovered from a man between 18 and 35 years old who had mild COVID-19 (a few samples of this study predate the infection). Cell type and time point are not known.

CDR3 DNA: TGTGCCACCAGCATGCAGCTGGGGTCGAGCACTGAAGCTTTCTTT. It specifies CATSMQLGSSTEAFF. The chain uses TRBV15 and TRBJ1-1; D gene unclear. Germline V CDR1 and CDR2: LNHNV, YYDKDF (reference sequence). Between the trimmed V and J ends, which lost 4 bases and 4 bases, there was a span of 16 bases. The CDR3 runs to 15 residues.